Sequencing of this T cell receptor (beta chain) was carried out in a study of post-analysis software for immune sequencing data. Study-level points and caveats: Multiple sclerosis patients showed significantly lower normalized Chao1 diversity than controls did. Same-batch samples co-clustered strongly by F measure. Patients had higher frequencies than controls of roughly five TRBV segments, including TRBV5-6, TRBV5-1 and TRBV20-1.

This CDR3 contains 14 residues. Per germline, CDR1 MNHNS and CDR2 SASEGT. The V and J ends lost 3 bases and 6 bases, in that order; junction bases with no gene match: 0. Prepared libraries of TCR beta cDNA carried unique molecular identifiers. TCRdb re-called the PCR reads through MiXCR, storing one row per CDR3 protein. Counted here are 600,000 to 750,000 distinct CDR3 sequences, roughly three fifths occurring once; the ten biggest clones make up over 9%. On this clonotype itself: Antigen specificity is unknown.

The rearrangement links TRBV6-1 to TRBJ2-1, with 12 nucleotides matching TRBD2. The specimen was blood. This clonotype was obtained from a girl aged 2-10 years with multiple sclerosis. Here the CDR3 reads CASSETSGGNEQFF. DNA for the CDR3: TGTGCCAGCAGTGAGACTAGCGGGGGCAATGAGCAGTTCTTC.